This T cell receptor (beta chain) was observed in a study of T cell responses to AZD1222 COVID-19 vaccine. This clone occurred once. No antigen is known for it. Study outcomes and limitations: A mostly white British donor set with more females was recruited, and clonal diversity was possibly underestimated.

Libraries were prepared by immunoSEQ multiplex PCR; TCRdb keeps only in-frame clonotypes and omits some of them. The table lists approximately 100,000 clones, roughly nine tenths of them singletons. The J segment lost 5 bases and the V segment lost 7 bases, leaving 9 bases of the junction unmatched. The germline gives CDR1 SQVTM, CDR2 ANQGSEA. The CDR3 runs to 13 residues. The rearrangement joins TRBV29-1 to TRBJ1-2, with 8 bases lining up with TRBD1. The sequence was obtained from an adult in good health. The starting material was peripheral blood, obtained on day 0 of AZD1222 vaccination. The CDR3 DNA sequence: TGCAGCGGAGGTGGTACAGGGGGTTATGGCTACACCTTC. It codes for CSGGGTGGYGYTF.